The rows below give T cell receptor beta chains drawn from one sample of a study of graft-versus-host responses after intestinal transplantation. TCRdb keeps only in-frame clones here, not all; method: immunoSEQ multiplex PCR. The sample carries some 18,000 clones, around 39% recorded once. The sample in question was alloreactive CD4+ T cells from a mixed lymphocyte reaction culture, obtained before intestinal transplant. These receptors originate from a human patient who received an intestinal transplant. Each CDR3 is given with its conserved first and last residue. A D gene is named only where the DNA matches it firmly. Clone size is shown for a subset of rows, as once, few, many or a class of expanded clone.

j_call clone_size v_call d_call cdr3_nt cdr3_aa
TRBJ1-6 few TRBV19 - TGTGCCAGTAGTATTAGTTCCCATAATTCACCCCTCCACTTT CASSISSHNSPLHF
TRBJ1-2 few TRBV19 - TGTGCCAGTAGTTCACCGATCTTACTTCTGAGCTATGGCTACACCTTC CASSSPILLLSYGYTF
TRBJ1-1 few TRBV15 - TGTGCCACCAGCAGAGCGGGGGGCTGGAACACTGAAGCTTTCTTT CATSRAGGWNTEAFF
TRBJ2-4 - TRBV5-1 TRBD2 TGCGCCAGCAACATTAGGACTAGCGGGGGGGGCAAAAACATTCAGTACTTC CASNIRTSGGGKNIQYF
TRBJ2-1 - TRBV29-1 - TGCAGCGTCGCAAGGAGGGGTCTAGGTGAGCAGTTCTTC CSVARRGLGEQFF
TRBJ1-1 - TRBV2 - TGTGCCAGCAGGATGGACCCTAGGGCTGAAGCTTTCTTT CASRMDPRAEAFF
TRBJ2-7 few TRBV5-6 - TGTGCCAGCAGCTTGGCCTTACGCGAGCAGTACTTC CASSLALREQYF
TRBJ2-5 - TRBV5-6 - TGTGCCAGCAGCCGAAGAGGGAAACAAGAGACCCAGTACTTC CASSRRGKQETQYF
TRBJ2-1 - TRBV25-1 - TGTGCCAGCAGTGATAGGAGAGAAAATGAGCAGTTCTTC CASSDRRENEQFF
TRBJ1-3 - TRBV9 - TGTGCCAGCAGCGTAGGGGCGGTCTCTGGAAACACCATATATTTT CASSVGAVSGNTIYF
TRBJ1-2 few TRBV6-1 - TGTGCCAGCAGCGAGACAGTCGGGATACGGGGCTACACCTTC CASSETVGIRGYTF
TRBJ1-5 - TRBV18 TRBD1 TGTGCCAGCTCACCCGGGACAGCCGATCAGCCCCAGCATTTT CASSPGTADQPQHF
TRBJ1-6 few TRBV6-1 - TGTGCCAGCAAAACGGGGGGTCCCGGATCACCCCTCCACTTT CASKTGGPGSPLHF
TRBJ1-4 few TRBV7-9 - TGTGCCAGCAGCTTTTTAGGGAGGACGACTAATGAAAAACTGTTTTTT CASSFLGRTTNEKLFF
TRBJ1-2 - TRBV5-1 - TGCGCCAGCAGCGTCCAGGGGTATGGCTACACCTTC CASSVQGYGYTF
TRBJ2-1 medium-sized TRBV10-3 - TGTGCCATCAGCGGGGGCCGCTCCTACAATGAGCAGTTCTTC CAISGGRSYNEQFF
TRBJ2-3 - TRBV6-5 - TGTGCCAGCAGTTTTGGGGGAGGCCCTAGCACAGATACGCAGTATTTT CASSFGGGPSTDTQYF
TRBJ1-5 - TRBV9 - TGTGCCAGCAGCGTAGGATGGGGAGGTAATCAGCCCCAGCATTTT CASSVGWGGNQPQHF
TRBJ2-1 - TRBV11-3 - TGTGCCAGCAGCTTTAAGGGTGAGCAGTTCTTC CASSFKGEQFF
TRBJ1-1 - TRBV5-8 TRBD1 TGTGCCAGCAGCTTGGCGGACAGGGACGCTTTCTTT CASSLADRDAFF
TRBJ2-6 - TRBV5-1 - TGCGCCAGCAGCCACGGTGGGGGGTACTCTGGGGCCAACGTCCTGACTTTC CASSHGGGYSGANVLTF
TRBJ2-5 - TRBV7-9 - TGTGCCAGCAGCCCACAAAATGCAGGGGTAAGGGAGACCCAGTACTTC CASSPQNAGVRETQYF
TRBJ2-7 - TRBV10-3 TRBD1 TGTGCCATCAGTACCGGGACAGGAGCCTACGAGCAGTACTTC CAISTGTGAYEQYF
TRBJ2-3 - TRBV30 - TGTGCCTGGAGTGTACAAGATACGCAGTATTTT CAWSVQDTQYF
TRBJ2-5 few TRBV2 - TGTGCCAGCAGCGTAGACTACGGACAAGAGACCCAGTACTTC CASSVDYGQETQYF
TRBJ1-5 - TRBV6-6 - TGTGCCAGCAGTTATTTCGCCCGGGATTCCAATCAGCCCCAGCATTTT CASSYFARDSNQPQHF
TRBJ1-2 - TRBV11-3 TRBD1 TGTGCCAGCAGCTTCAGGGGGCGCCGCGGCTACACCTTC CASSFRGRRGYTF
TRBJ2-1 few TRBV19 TRBD2 TGTGCCAGTAGTCTGAGACTAGCGGGGGGGCCGCAGTTCTTC CASSLRLAGGPQFF
TRBJ1-1 - TRBV12-5 - TGTGCTAGTGCCCGGGACCGTAACACTGAAGCTTTCTTT CASARDRNTEAFF
TRBJ1-5 - TRBV5-5 - TGTGCCAGCAGCTTGGAGGGGACTCAGCCCCAGCATTTT CASSLEGTQPQHF
TRBJ1-2 - TRBV4-2 - TGTGCCAGCAGCCAACAACCTCGGACAGCCCGCTATGGCTACACCTTC CASSQQPRTARYGYTF
TRBJ2-3 - TRBV5-1 TRBD2 TGCGCCAGCAGCTTAAATAGCGGGGGGGGCTGGATTAGGGCAGATACGCAGTATTTT CASSLNSGGGWIRADTQYF
TRBJ2-1 - TRBV9 - TGTGCCAGCAGCGCCGAATTCTCCGAGGGGGACGCCATCTACAATGAGCAGTTCTTC CASSAEFSEGDAIYNEQFF
TRBJ1-6 - TRBV5-6 - TGTGCCAGCAGCTTAGCGTTTTCACCCCTCCACTTT CASSLAFSPLHF
TRBJ1-1 - TRBV6-1 - TGTGCCAGCATCCGCGGGGCTGAAGCTTTCTTT CASIRGAEAFF
TRBJ1-5 medium-sized TRBV18 - TGTGCCAGCTCACCACGAGGCGATCAGCCCCAGCATTTT CASSPRGDQPQHF
TRBJ2-3 few TRBV25-1 TRBD2 TGTGCCAGCACTGGGACTAGCGGGGGGCCGAGTTCAGATACGCAGTATTTT CASTGTSGGPSSDTQYF
TRBJ2-7 - TRBV6-1 TRBD1 TGTGCCAGCAGTGAAGGACGGGACAGGTACAACTACGAGCAGTACTTC CASSEGRDRYNYEQYF
TRBJ2-5 - TRBV7-9 - TGTGCCAGCAGCCTCGGGCATCGGGAGACCCAGTACTTC CASSLGHRETQYF
TRBJ2-4 - TRBV5-4 - TGTGCCAGCAGCTATGGTGCCGGACCCCCGGACCCATTAGCCAAAAACATTCAGTACTTC CASSYGAGPPDPLAKNIQYF
TRBJ1-1 few TRBV2 - TGTGCCAGCAGTGATGCACGCAGCACTGAAGCTTTCTTT CASSDARSTEAFF
TRBJ2-1 few TRBV30 - TGTGCCTGGAGTCCCGGGACAACTAGCTCCTACAATGAGCAGTTCTTC CAWSPGTTSSYNEQFF
TRBJ1-4 few TRBV5-6 - TGTGCCAGCAGCTTGGACAGAGTTAATGAAAAACTGTTTTTT CASSLDRVNEKLFF
TRBJ2-7 once TRBV6-5 TRBD1 TGTGCCAGCAGTCCGACAGGCAGGGGGTTTAGTCAGTACTTC CASSPTGRGFSQYF
TRBJ1-2 - TRBV5-1 TRBD1 TGCGCCAGCAGCAAGGACAGGGGGCCTCACTATGGCTACACCTTC CASSKDRGPHYGYTF
TRBJ2-7 - TRBV10-3 - TGTGCCATCAGTGAGTCGGGGCGGCTGAGCTCCTACGAGCAGTACTTC CAISESGRLSSYEQYF
TRBJ1-2 - TRBV7-9 - TGTGCCAGCAGCTTAGACAATTTACAGTCAGAGGTCGGCTACACCTTC CASSLDNLQSEVGYTF
TRBJ2-3 few TRBV19 - TGTGCCAGTAGGGATCCTCGATTCCGGGGACCAGATACGCAGTATTTT CASRDPRFRGPDTQYF
TRBJ2-1 few TRBV29-1 TRBD1 TGCAGCGTTGGGACAGGCTACAATGAGCAGTTCTTC CSVGTGYNEQFF
TRBJ2-1 - TRBV6-6 - TGTGCCAGCAGTCCCCGAAACCCTGGGCATGAGCAGTTCTTC CASSPRNPGHEQFF
TRBJ2-7 once TRBV2 - TGTGCCACACGCTACGACAGCCGCGTGGAGCAGTACTTC CATRYDSRVEQYF
TRBJ2-5 - TRBV6-5 TRBD1 TGTGCCAGCAGTCACACCGGGACAGAGGGAGAGACCCAGTACTTC CASSHTGTEGETQYF